This TCR beta chain was documented in a study of radiation and T cells in renal cell carcinoma. Described time point: blood 2 weeks post-SBRT. As for treatment: 15 Gy SBRT to primary tumor, nephrectomy 4 weeks later. Radiation-treated patients gave blood at baseline, week 2 and week 4. This renal cell carcinoma was of the clear cell type. General study findings and limits: Without pretreatment biopsies, baseline tumor clonotype presence was undetermined.

Method: immunoSEQ multiplex PCR; TCRdb's copy keeps in-frame clones and lacks some. Here the sample spans roughly 140,000 clones, roughly 87% being singletons. CDR3 length: 15 amino acids. V lost 10 bases to trimming and J lost 0 bases, with 13 bases between them. Germline V gene sequence: CDR1 MNHNY, CDR2 SVGAGI (reference sequence). This clone was observed at least ten times. What it binds is unknown. This material consisted of blood, taken from a patient whose treatment included radiotherapy and nephrectomy. The chain joins TRBV6-6 to TRBJ1-6; the D is unclear. The receptor was derived from a woman aged 45-65 years with renal cell carcinoma. The CDR3 loop is CATRTVGSYNSPLHF. As DNA, the CDR3 is TGTGCCACCAGGACCGTGGGCTCCTATAATTCACCCCTCCACTTT.